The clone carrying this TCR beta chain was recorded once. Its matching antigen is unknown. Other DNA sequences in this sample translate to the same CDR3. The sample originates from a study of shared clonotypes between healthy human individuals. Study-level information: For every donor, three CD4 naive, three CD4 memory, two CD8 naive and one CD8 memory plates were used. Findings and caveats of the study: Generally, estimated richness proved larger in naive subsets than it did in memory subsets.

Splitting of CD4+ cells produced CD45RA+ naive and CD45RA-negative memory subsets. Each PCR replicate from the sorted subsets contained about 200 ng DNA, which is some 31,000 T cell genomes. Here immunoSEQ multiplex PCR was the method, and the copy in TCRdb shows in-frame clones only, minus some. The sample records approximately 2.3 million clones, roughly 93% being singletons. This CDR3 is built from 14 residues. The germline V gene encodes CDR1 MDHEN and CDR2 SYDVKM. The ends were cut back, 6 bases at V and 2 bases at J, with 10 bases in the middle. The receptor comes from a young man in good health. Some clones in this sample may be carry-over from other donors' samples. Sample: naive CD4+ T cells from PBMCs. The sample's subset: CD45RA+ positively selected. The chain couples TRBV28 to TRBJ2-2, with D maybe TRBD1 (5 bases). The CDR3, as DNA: TGTGCCAGCAGACGCGGACAAAACACCGGGGAGCTGTTTTTT. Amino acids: CASRRGQNTGELFF.